The subject of this entry is one TCR beta chain. Its antigen is undetermined. The CDR3 has 13 residues. Per the germline V gene, CDR1 is SGHKS and CDR2 is YYEKEE (reference sequence). This sample is part of a study of CXCR3-negative and CXCR3-positive naive CD8 T cells. Study outcomes and limitations: In CXCR3-positive naive cells, the TRB CDR3s were more hydrophobic than in CXCR3-negative naive cells. Comparably high diversity marked both naive subsets, whereas memory CD8+ cells had much lower diversity. Most assays used freshly isolated PBMCs, as cryopreservation partially reduced CXCR3.

UMI-tagged TRB cDNA libraries were built via 5' RACE. Reprocessing the 5' RACE reads, TCRdb reports a single entry for every CDR3 protein and omits DNA. Across tens of thousands of distinct CDR3 sequences, the top ten clones capture 0.53% of the sample. The V and J genes are TRBV5-5 and TRBJ1-2; TCRdb names TRBD1, which stays unverified in the absence of DNA. This TCR was recovered from a human donor in good health. Some clones in this sample may be carry-over from other donors' samples. Sequenced: naive CXCR3+ CD8+ T cells from blood. Regarding subset: CD45RO-CCR7+CD27+CD95- naive CD8+ T cells expressing CXCR3 (TNR3+). The CDR3 region is CASIRDRNYGYTF. The variable domain in full, completed from reference TRBV5-5 and TRBJ1-2, reads DAGVTQSPTHLIKTRGQQVTLRCSPISGHKSVSWYQQVLGQGPQFIFQYYEKEERGRGNFPDRFSARQFPNYSSELNVNALLLGDSALYLCASIRDRNYGYTFGSGTRLTVV.